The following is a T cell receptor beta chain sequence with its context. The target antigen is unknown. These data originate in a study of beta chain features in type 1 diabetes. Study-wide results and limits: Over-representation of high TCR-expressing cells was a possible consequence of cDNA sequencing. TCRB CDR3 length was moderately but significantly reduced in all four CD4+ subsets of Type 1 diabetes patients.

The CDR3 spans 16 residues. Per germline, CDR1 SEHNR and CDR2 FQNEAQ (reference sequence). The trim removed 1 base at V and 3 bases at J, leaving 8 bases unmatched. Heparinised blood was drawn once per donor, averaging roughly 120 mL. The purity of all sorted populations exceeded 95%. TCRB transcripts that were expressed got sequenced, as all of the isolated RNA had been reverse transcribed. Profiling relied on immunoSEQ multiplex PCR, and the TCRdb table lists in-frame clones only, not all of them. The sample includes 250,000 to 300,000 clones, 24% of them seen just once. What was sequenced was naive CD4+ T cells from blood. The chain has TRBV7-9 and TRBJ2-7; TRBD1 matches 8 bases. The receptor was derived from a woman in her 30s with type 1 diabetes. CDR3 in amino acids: CASSLEETGVNYEQYF. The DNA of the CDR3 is TGTGCCAGCAGCTTAGAAGAGACAGGGGTAAACTACGAGCAGTACTTC.